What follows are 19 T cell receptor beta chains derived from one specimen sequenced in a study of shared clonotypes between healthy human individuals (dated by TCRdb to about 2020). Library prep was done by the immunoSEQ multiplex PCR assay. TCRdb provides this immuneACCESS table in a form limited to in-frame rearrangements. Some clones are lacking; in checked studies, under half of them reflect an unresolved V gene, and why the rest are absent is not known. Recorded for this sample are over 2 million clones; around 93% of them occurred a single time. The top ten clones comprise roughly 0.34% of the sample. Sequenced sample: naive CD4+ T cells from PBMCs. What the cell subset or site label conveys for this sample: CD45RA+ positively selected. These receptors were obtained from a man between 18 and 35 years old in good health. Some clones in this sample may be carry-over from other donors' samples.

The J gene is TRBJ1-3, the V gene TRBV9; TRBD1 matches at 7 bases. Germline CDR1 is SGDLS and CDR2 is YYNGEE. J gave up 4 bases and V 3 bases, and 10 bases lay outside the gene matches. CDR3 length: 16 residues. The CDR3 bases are TGTGCCAGCAGCGCCCAATCACAGGGGACGGGAAACACCATATATTTT. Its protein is CASSAQSQGTGNTIYF.

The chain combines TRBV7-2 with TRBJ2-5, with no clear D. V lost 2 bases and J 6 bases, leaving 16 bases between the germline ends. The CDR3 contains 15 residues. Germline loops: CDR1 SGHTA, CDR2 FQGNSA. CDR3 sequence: CASSLLSAYKQTQYF. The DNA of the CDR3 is TGTGCCAGCAGCTTACTCAGTGCCTACAAGCAGACCCAGTACTTC.

The CDR3 DNA is TGTGCCAGCAGCTTCCAAGAAGCTGGGGCCAATGAGCAGTTCTTC. Its translation: CASSFQEAGANEQFF. The chain joins TRBV5-6 to TRBJ2-1; a possible D gene is TRBD1 (5 bases). The germline V gene has CDR1 SGHDT and CDR2 YYEEEE. The V and J ends lost 2 bases and 6 bases respectively, with 15 bases between them. The CDR3 has 15 residues.

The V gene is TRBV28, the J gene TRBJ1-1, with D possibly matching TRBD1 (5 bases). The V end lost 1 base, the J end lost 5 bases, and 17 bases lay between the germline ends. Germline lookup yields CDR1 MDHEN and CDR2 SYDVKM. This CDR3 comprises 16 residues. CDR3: CASSLSGRRVGTEAFF. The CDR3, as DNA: TGTGCCAGCAGTTTATCGGGACGTAGGGTCGGGACTGAAGCTTTCTTT.

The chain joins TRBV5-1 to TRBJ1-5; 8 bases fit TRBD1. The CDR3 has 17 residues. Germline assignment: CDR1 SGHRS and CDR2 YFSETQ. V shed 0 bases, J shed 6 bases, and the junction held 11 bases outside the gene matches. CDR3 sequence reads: CASSLGTAGGRSQPQHF. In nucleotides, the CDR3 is TGCGCCAGCAGCTTGGGTACGGCAGGGGGCCGAAGTCAGCCCCAGCATTTT.

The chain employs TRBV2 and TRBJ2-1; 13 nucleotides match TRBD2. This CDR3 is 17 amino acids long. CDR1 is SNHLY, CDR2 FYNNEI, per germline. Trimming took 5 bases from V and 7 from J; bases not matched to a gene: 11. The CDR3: CASSFGLAGVTRNEQFF. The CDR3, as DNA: TGTGCCAGCAGTTTCGGACTAGCGGGAGTAACGAGGAATGAGCAGTTCTTC.

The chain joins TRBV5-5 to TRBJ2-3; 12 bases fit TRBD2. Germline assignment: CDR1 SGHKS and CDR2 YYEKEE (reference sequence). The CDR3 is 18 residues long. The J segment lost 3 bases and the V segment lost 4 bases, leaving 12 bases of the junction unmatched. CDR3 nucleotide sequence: TGTGCCAGCAGCGAACCGGGACTAGCGGGCCCCCGGACAGATACGCAGTATTTT. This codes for CASSEPGLAGPRTDTQYF.

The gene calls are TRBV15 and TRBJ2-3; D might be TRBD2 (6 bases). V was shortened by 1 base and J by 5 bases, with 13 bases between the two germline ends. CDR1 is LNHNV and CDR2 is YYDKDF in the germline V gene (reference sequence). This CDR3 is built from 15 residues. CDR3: CATSRVREGGDTQYF. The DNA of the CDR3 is TGTGCCACCAGCAGAGTACGCGAGGGAGGAGATACGCAGTATTTT.

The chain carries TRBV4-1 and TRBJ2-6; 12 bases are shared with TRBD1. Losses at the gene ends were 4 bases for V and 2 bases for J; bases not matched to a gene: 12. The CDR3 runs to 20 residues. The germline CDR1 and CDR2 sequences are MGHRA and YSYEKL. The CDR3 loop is CASSRKWVGTGGTGANVLTF. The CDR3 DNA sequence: TGCGCCAGCAGCCGGAAGTGGGTTGGGACAGGGGGCACTGGGGCCAACGTCCTGACTTTC.

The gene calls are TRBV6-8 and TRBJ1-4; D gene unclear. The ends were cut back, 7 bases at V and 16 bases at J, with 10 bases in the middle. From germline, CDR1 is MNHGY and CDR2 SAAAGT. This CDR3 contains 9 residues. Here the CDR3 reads CASNHPKFF. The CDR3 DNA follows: TGTGCCAGCAACCATCCTAAGTTTTTT.

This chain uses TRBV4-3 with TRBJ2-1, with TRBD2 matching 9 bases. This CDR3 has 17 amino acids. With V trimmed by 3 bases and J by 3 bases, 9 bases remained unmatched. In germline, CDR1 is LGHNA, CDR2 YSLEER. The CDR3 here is CASSHRLAEGYYNEQFF. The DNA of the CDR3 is TGCGCCAGCAGCCACAGACTAGCGGAGGGCTACTACAATGAGCAGTTCTTC.

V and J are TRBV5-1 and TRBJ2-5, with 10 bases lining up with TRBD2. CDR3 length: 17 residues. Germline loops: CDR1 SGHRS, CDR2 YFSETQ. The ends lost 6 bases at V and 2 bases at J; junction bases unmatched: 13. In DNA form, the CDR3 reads TGCGCCAGCACCCGGGGAGGGGCTAGCGGGAGTCAAGAGACCCAGTACTTC. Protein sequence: CASTRGGASGSQETQYF.

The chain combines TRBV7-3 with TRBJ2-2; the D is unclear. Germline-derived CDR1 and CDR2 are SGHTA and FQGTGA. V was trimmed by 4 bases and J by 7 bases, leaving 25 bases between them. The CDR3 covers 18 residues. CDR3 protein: CASSYRLNSATSDGELFF. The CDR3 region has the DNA TGTGCCAGCAGCTACCGGTTGAATTCTGCCACCTCCGACGGGGAGCTGTTTTTT.

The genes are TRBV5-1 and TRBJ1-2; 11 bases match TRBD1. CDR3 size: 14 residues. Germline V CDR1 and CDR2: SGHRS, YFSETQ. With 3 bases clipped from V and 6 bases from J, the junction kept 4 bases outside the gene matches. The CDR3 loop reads CASSSGQGEDGYTF. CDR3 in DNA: TGCGCCAGCAGCTCGGGACAGGGGGAGGATGGCTACACCTTC.

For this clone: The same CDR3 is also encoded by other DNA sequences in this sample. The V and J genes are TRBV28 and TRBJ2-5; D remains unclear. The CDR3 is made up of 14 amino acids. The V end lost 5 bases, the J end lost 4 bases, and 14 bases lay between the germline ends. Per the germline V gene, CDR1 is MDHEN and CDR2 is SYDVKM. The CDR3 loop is CASSPPGARETQYF. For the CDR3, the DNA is TGTGCCAGCAGTCCCCCAGGAGCTCGAGAGACCCAGTACTTC.

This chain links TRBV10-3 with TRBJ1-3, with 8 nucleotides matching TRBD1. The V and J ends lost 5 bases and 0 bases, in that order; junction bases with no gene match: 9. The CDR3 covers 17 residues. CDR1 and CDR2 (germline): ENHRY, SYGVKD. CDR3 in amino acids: CAISLQGGSRSGNTIYF. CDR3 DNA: TGTGCCATCAGTCTACAGGGGGGCTCCCGCTCTGGAAACACCATATATTTT.

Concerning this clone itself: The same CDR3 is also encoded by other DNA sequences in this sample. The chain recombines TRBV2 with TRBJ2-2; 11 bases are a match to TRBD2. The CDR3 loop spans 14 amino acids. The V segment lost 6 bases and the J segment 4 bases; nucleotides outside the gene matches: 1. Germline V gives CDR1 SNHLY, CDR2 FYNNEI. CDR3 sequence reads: CASSGLAGTGELFF. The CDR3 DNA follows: TGTGCCAGCAGCGGACTAGCGGGCACCGGGGAGCTGTTTTTT.

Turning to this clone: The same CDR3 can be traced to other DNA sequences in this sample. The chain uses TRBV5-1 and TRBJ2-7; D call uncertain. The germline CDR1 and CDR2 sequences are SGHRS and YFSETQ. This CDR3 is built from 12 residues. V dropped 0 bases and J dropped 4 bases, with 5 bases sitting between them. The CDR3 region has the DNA TGCGCCAGCAGCTTGGACCTGTACGAGCAGTACTTC. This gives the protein CASSLDLYEQYF.

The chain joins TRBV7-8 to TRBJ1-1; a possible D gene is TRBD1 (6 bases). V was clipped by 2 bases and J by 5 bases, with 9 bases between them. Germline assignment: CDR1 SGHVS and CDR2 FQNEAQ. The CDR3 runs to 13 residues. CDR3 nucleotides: TGTGCCAGCAGCTTAACAGGGAGAACTGAAGCTTTCTTT. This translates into CASSLTGRTEAFF.